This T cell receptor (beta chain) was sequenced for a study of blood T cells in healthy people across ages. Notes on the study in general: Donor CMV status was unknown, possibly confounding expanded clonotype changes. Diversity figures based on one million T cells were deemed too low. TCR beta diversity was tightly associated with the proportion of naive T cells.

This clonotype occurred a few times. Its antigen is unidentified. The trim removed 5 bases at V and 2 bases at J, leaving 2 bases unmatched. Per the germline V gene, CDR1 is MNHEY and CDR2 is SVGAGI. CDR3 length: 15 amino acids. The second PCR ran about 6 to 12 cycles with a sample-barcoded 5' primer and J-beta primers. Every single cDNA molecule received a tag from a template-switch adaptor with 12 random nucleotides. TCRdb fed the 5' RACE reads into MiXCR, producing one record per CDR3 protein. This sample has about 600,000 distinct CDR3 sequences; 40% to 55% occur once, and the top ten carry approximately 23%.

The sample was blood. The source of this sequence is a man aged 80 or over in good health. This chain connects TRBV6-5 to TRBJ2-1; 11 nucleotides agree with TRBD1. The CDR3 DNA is TGTGCCAGCAGTCGGGACAGGGGGACCTACAATGAGCAGTTCTTC. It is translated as CASSRDRGTYNEQFF.